Listed below are T cell receptor beta chains from one sample, sequenced in a study of T cell repertoires in cytomegalovirus infection. TCRdb re-called the reads through MiXCR, storing one row per CDR3 protein. The sample yields some 99,000 distinct CDR3 sequences, 25% to 35% seen once. These receptors' targets are unknown. This specimen consisted of CD8+ T cells from cultured PBMCs, obtained from culture after CMV antigen stimulation. Receptors were obtained from a human donor in good health (CMV status not recorded). Some clones in this sample may be carry-over from other donors' samples. Each CDR3 is given with its conserved first and last residue. A D gene is named only where the DNA matches it firmly. Not all rows give a size; the values are once, few, many and, for expanded clones, a class.

d_gene: NA; abundance: NA; j_gene: TRBJ2-5; v_gene: TRBV29-1; CDR3aa: CSVRDDYQTQYF; CDR3nt: TGCAGCGTCCGGGACGACTATCAAACCCAGTACTTC
d_gene: TRBD1; abundance: NA; j_gene: TRBJ1-5; v_gene: TRBV6-6; CDR3aa: CASRGTEEVNQPQHF; CDR3nt: TGTGCCAGCAGGGGGACAGAAGAAGTCAATCAGCCCCAGCATTTT
d_gene: TRBD1; abundance: few; j_gene: TRBJ2-7; v_gene: TRBV24-1; CDR3aa: CATSASWDSSYEQYF; CDR3nt: TGTGCCACCAGTGCCTCCTGGGACAGCTCCTACGAGCAGTACTTC
d_gene: NA; abundance: many; j_gene: TRBJ1-1; v_gene: TRBV6-5; CDR3aa: CASSLTLNTEAFF; CDR3nt: TGTGCCAGCAGCCTTACTCTGAACACTGAAGCTTTCTTT
d_gene: NA; abundance: NA; j_gene: TRBJ2-3; v_gene: TRBV4-1; CDR3aa: CASSRLSPTDTQYF; CDR3nt: TGCGCCAGCAGCCGGCTAAGTCCCACAGATACGCAGTATTTT
d_gene: NA; abundance: many; j_gene: TRBJ2-1; v_gene: TRBV24-1; CDR3aa: CATSDVTATGYNEQFF; CDR3nt: TGTGCCACCAGTGATGTGACCGCCACAGGGTACAATGAGCAGTTCTTC
d_gene: NA; abundance: few; j_gene: TRBJ2-7; v_gene: TRBV19; CDR3aa: CASSALGATGEQYF; CDR3nt: TGTGCCAGTAGTGCGCTAGGGGCCACCGGGGAGCAGTACTTC
d_gene: NA; abundance: medium-sized; j_gene: TRBJ2-1; v_gene: TRBV19; CDR3aa: CATESGSSYNEQFF; CDR3nt: TGTGCCACCGAAAGCGGGTCATCCTACAATGAGCAGTTCTTC
d_gene: NA; abundance: NA; j_gene: TRBJ1-1; v_gene: TRBV29-1; CDR3aa: CSVEMDTEAFF; CDR3nt: TGCAGCGTTGAAATGGACACTGAAGCTTTCTTT
d_gene: NA; abundance: few; j_gene: TRBJ2-2; v_gene: TRBV19; CDR3aa: CASSMTSAGELFF; CDR3nt: TGTGCCAGTAGTATGACTAGTGCCGGGGAGCTGTTTTTT
d_gene: NA; abundance: few; j_gene: TRBJ1-1; v_gene: TRBV4-1; CDR3aa: CASSQWPRVGNTEAFF; CDR3nt: TGCGCCAGCAGCCAGTGGCCACGGGTTGGTAACACTGAAGCTTTCTTT
d_gene: NA; abundance: few; j_gene: TRBJ2-1; v_gene: TRBV2; CDR3aa: CASPGISRSYNEQFF; CDR3nt: TGTGCCAGCCCAGGGATCTCCCGCTCCTACAATGAGCAGTTCTTC
d_gene: NA; abundance: once; j_gene: TRBJ2-4; v_gene: TRBV7-9; CDR3aa: CASSITLGENIQYF; CDR3nt: TGTGCCAGCAGCATCACCCTGGGGGAAAACATTCAGTACTTC
d_gene: NA; abundance: NA; j_gene: TRBJ1-5; v_gene: TRBV28; CDR3aa: CASSLGAGNQPQHF; CDR3nt: TGTGCCAGCAGTCTGGGGGCGGGGAATCAGCCCCAGCATTTT
d_gene: NA; abundance: few; j_gene: TRBJ2-1; v_gene: TRBV11-2; CDR3aa: CASSLVGAGEQFF; CDR3nt: TGTGCCAGCAGCTTAGTGGGGGCCGGAGAGCAGTTCTTC
d_gene: NA; abundance: many; j_gene: TRBJ2-3; v_gene: TRBV12-3/TRBV12-4; CDR3aa: CASSFSSLVTDTQYF; CDR3nt: TGTGCCAGCAGTTTTAGTTCCCTAGTCACAGATACGCAGTATTTT
d_gene: NA; abundance: NA; j_gene: TRBJ1-3; v_gene: TRBV6-2/TRBV6-3; CDR3aa: CASSYSESSGNTIYF; CDR3nt: TGTGCCAGCAGTTACTCGGAGAGCTCTGGAAACACCATATATTTT
d_gene: NA; abundance: NA; j_gene: TRBJ1-1; v_gene: TRBV15; CDR3aa: CATSREGPHAEAFF; CDR3nt: TGTGCCACCAGCAGAGAAGGGCCTCACGCTGAAGCTTTCTTT
d_gene: NA; abundance: NA; j_gene: TRBJ2-3; v_gene: TRBV20-1; CDR3aa: CSAREGISTDTQYF; CDR3nt: TGCAGTGCTAGAGAAGGAATTAGCACAGATACGCAGTATTTT
d_gene: NA; abundance: NA; j_gene: TRBJ1-1; v_gene: TRBV27; CDR3aa: CASSLYLGNTEAFF; CDR3nt: TGTGCCAGCAGTTTATACTTGGGGAACACTGAAGCTTTCTTT
d_gene: NA; abundance: NA; j_gene: TRBJ2-5; v_gene: TRBV7-9; CDR3aa: CASSQWDQETQYF; CDR3nt: TGTGCCAGCAGCCAATGGGACCAAGAGACCCAGTACTTC
d_gene: NA; abundance: NA; j_gene: TRBJ1-2; v_gene: TRBV20-1; CDR3aa: CSARNSLNYGYTF; CDR3nt: TGCAGTGCTAGGAACAGCCTTAACTATGGCTACACCTTC
d_gene: NA; abundance: NA; j_gene: TRBJ2-7; v_gene: TRBV7-9; CDR3aa: CASSLGTGPVHEQYF; CDR3nt: TGTGCCAGCAGCTTAGGAACAGGCCCCGTCCACGAGCAGTACTTC
d_gene: TRBD1; abundance: NA; j_gene: TRBJ2-7; v_gene: TRBV7-6; CDR3aa: CASREGAWDEQYF; CDR3nt: TGTGCCAGCAGAGAGGGGGCTTGGGACGAGCAGTACTTC
d_gene: NA; abundance: many; j_gene: TRBJ2-6; v_gene: TRBV6-5; CDR3aa: CASSWETDSSGANVLTF; CDR3nt: TGTGCCAGCAGTTGGGAGACGGACAGCTCTGGGGCCAACGTCCTGACTTTC
d_gene: TRBD1; abundance: NA; j_gene: TRBJ1-3; v_gene: TRBV7-3; CDR3aa: CASSLSPQGAGGNTIYF; CDR3nt: TGTGCCAGCAGCTTAAGCCCACAGGGGGCTGGAGGAAACACCATATATTTT
d_gene: NA; abundance: few; j_gene: TRBJ2-1; v_gene: TRBV7-9; CDR3aa: CASSFGGRGNNEQFF; CDR3nt: TGTGCCAGCAGCTTTGGGGGAAGGGGTAACAATGAGCAGTTCTTC
d_gene: NA; abundance: few; j_gene: TRBJ1-1; v_gene: TRBV27; CDR3aa: CASRPLQGAFYPEAFF; CDR3nt: TGTGCCAGCAGACCCTTACAGGGAGCGTTCTACCCCGAAGCTTTCTTT
d_gene: NA; abundance: many; j_gene: TRBJ2-5; v_gene: TRBV24-1; CDR3aa: CATSDGPQETQYF; CDR3nt: TGTGCCACCAGTGACGGGCCCCAAGAGACCCAGTACTTC
d_gene: NA; abundance: NA; j_gene: TRBJ1-6; v_gene: TRBV27; CDR3aa: CASTVGVSSPLHF; CDR3nt: TGTGCCAGCACCGTAGGGGTAAGCTCACCCCTCCACTTT
d_gene: NA; abundance: few; j_gene: TRBJ1-1; v_gene: TRBV19; CDR3aa: CASSPGRLTEAFF; CDR3nt: TGTGCCAGTAGCCCCGGACGGTTAACTGAAGCTTTCTTT
d_gene: NA; abundance: many; j_gene: TRBJ2-2; v_gene: TRBV7-8; CDR3aa: CASSSAGYTGELFF; CDR3nt: TGTGCCAGCAGCTCAGCAGGGTACACCGGGGAGCTGTTTTTT
d_gene: NA; abundance: NA; j_gene: TRBJ1-5; v_gene: TRBV5-5; CDR3aa: CASSLDFAANQPQHF; CDR3nt: TGTGCCAGCAGCTTGGACTTCGCGGCCAATCAGCCCCAGCATTTT
d_gene: TRBD1; abundance: NA; j_gene: TRBJ1-2; v_gene: TRBV20-1; CDR3aa: CSARARTGGRSNYGYTF; CDR3nt: TGCAGTGCTAGAGCCCGGACAGGGGGTCGTTCTAACTATGGCTACACCTTC
d_gene: NA; abundance: NA; j_gene: TRBJ1-1; v_gene: TRBV19; CDR3aa: CATPLAPQGRTTEAFF; CDR3nt: TGTGCCACCCCCCTTGCCCCACAGGGAAGAACAACTGAAGCTTTCTTT
d_gene: TRBD1; abundance: many; j_gene: TRBJ2-7; v_gene: TRBV7-2; CDR3aa: CATLGWDRGYEQYF; CDR3nt: TGTGCCACCCTCGGGTGGGACAGGGGCTACGAGCAGTACTTC
d_gene: NA; abundance: NA; j_gene: TRBJ2-3; v_gene: TRBV4-1; CDR3aa: CASSQERDWGTDTQYF; CDR3nt: TGCGCCAGCAGCCAAGAGCGAGACTGGGGCACAGATACGCAGTATTTT
d_gene: NA; abundance: many; j_gene: TRBJ1-4; v_gene: TRBV27; CDR3aa: CASSPTGSDEKLFF; CDR3nt: TGTGCCAGCAGTCCCACGGGGTCCGATGAAAAACTGTTTTTT
d_gene: NA; abundance: NA; j_gene: TRBJ2-1; v_gene: TRBV9; CDR3aa: CASTGGSSYNEQFF; CDR3nt: TGTGCCAGCACCGGGGGTAGCTCCTACAATGAGCAGTTCTTC
d_gene: NA; abundance: NA; j_gene: TRBJ1-1; v_gene: TRBV7-9; CDR3aa: CASSLASTGAEAFF; CDR3nt: TGTGCCAGCAGCTTAGCTTCGACAGGCGCTGAAGCTTTCTTT
d_gene: TRBD1; abundance: NA; j_gene: TRBJ1-2; v_gene: TRBV13; CDR3aa: CASSRRAGGGGYTF; CDR3nt: TGTGCCAGCAGCCGGCGGGCAGGGGGGGGCGGCTACACCTTC
d_gene: NA; abundance: few; j_gene: TRBJ2-1; v_gene: TRBV7-6; CDR3aa: CASSDTTGKIYNEQFF; CDR3nt: TGTGCCAGCAGCGATACTACAGGGAAAATCTACAATGAGCAGTTCTTC
d_gene: TRBD2; abundance: few; j_gene: TRBJ2-7; v_gene: TRBV2; CDR3aa: CAQGASGGLLSYEQYF; CDR3nt: TGTGCCCAAGGTGCTAGCGGGGGGCTACTCTCCTACGAGCAGTACTTC
d_gene: NA; abundance: NA; j_gene: TRBJ2-1; v_gene: TRBV14; CDR3aa: CASSQEGLAAYNEQFF; CDR3nt: TGTGCCAGCAGCCAAGAAGGATTAGCGGCGTACAATGAGCAGTTCTTC
d_gene: TRBD1; abundance: NA; j_gene: TRBJ2-7; v_gene: TRBV27; CDR3aa: CASSFRQGDFSYEQYF; CDR3nt: TGTGCCAGCAGTTTCAGACAGGGCGATTTCTCCTACGAGCAGTACTTC
d_gene: NA; abundance: NA; j_gene: TRBJ2-4; v_gene: TRBV4-1; CDR3aa: CASSPQTATKNIQYF; CDR3nt: TGCGCCAGCAGCCCACAGACAGCTACCAAAAACATTCAGTACTTC
d_gene: TRBD1; abundance: many; j_gene: TRBJ2-1; v_gene: TRBV5-1; CDR3aa: CASSVDRVVWFF; CDR3nt: TGCGCCAGCAGCGTAGACAGGGTAGTTTGGTTCTTC
d_gene: TRBD2; abundance: many; j_gene: TRBJ2-1; v_gene: TRBV19; CDR3aa: CASSIVHSGGALNEQFF; CDR3nt: TGTGCCAGTAGTATCGTACATAGCGGGGGGGCGCTCAATGAGCAGTTCTTC
d_gene: NA; abundance: few; j_gene: TRBJ2-5; v_gene: TRBV11-2; CDR3aa: CASSTWRVAETQYF; CDR3nt: TGTGCCAGCAGCACTTGGCGAGTAGCGGAGACCCAGTACTTC
d_gene: TRBD1; abundance: NA; j_gene: TRBJ2-7; v_gene: TRBV19; CDR3aa: CASSIGTGGISEQYF; CDR3nt: TGTGCCAGTAGTATCGGGACAGGGGGTATTTCCGAGCAGTACTTC
d_gene: TRBD1; abundance: few; j_gene: TRBJ1-5; v_gene: TRBV20-1; CDR3aa: CSLTGGAAGNQPQHF; CDR3nt: TGCAGCCTGACAGGGGGCGCAGCTGGGAATCAGCCCCAGCATTTT
d_gene: NA; abundance: many; j_gene: TRBJ2-7; v_gene: TRBV4-1; CDR3aa: CASSQVLSSYEQYF; CDR3nt: TGCGCCAGCAGCCAAGTTCTGAGCTCCTACGAGCAGTACTTC
d_gene: TRBD1; abundance: few; j_gene: TRBJ1-5; v_gene: TRBV5-5; CDR3aa: CASSLWDSDSQPQHF; CDR3nt: TGTGCCAGCAGCCTATGGGACAGTGATTCTCAGCCCCAGCATTTT
d_gene: TRBD1; abundance: NA; j_gene: TRBJ1-1; v_gene: TRBV2; CDR3aa: CASCIQGATEAFF; CDR3nt: TGTGCCAGCTGTATACAGGGGGCGACTGAAGCTTTCTTT
d_gene: NA; abundance: few; j_gene: TRBJ2-1; v_gene: TRBV19; CDR3aa: CASIEAPLGEQFF; CDR3nt: TGTGCCAGTATTGAGGCCCCCTTAGGGGAGCAGTTCTTC
d_gene: NA; abundance: NA; j_gene: TRBJ2-5; v_gene: TRBV27; CDR3aa: CASSRILGGRETQYF; CDR3nt: TGTGCCAGTTCCCGCATATTGGGGGGGCGAGAGACCCAGTACTTC
d_gene: NA; abundance: NA; j_gene: TRBJ2-7; v_gene: TRBV5-4; CDR3aa: CASSFAGAYEQYF; CDR3nt: TGTGCCAGCAGCTTCGCAGGGGCCTACGAGCAGTACTTC